This is a list of T cell receptor beta chains from one sample in a study of Graves' ophthalmopathy and Graves' hyperthyroidism. Each CDR3 protein gets one entry after TCRdb re-called the multiplex PCR reads with MiXCR. The sample gives roughly 500,000 distinct CDR3 sequences, about an eighth of which show up once; 9.5% to 10% is in the top ten. Sequencing was carried out using blood. The receptors derive from a woman younger than 45 with Graves' ophthalmopathy. Each CDR3 is given with its conserved first and last residue. D genes are given only for firm matches. Clone sizes are given selectively: once, few, many, or a class where the clone is expanded.

size,V,J,D,CDR3,DNA
many,TRBV7-9,TRBJ1-6,-,CASSVTYNSPLHF,TGTGCCAGCAGCGTCACCTATAATTCACCCCTCCACTTT
many,TRBV30,TRBJ1-3,-,CAWSSQGGNTIYF,TGTGCCTGGAGTTCCCAGGGCGGAAACACCATATATTTT
many,TRBV11-2,TRBJ2-4,-,CASSTRTYQAPAKNIQYF,TGTGCCAGCAGCACCAGGACTTACCAGGCCCCAGCCAAAAACATTCAGTACTTC
many,TRBV4-1,TRBJ2-7,TRBD2,CASSGGRANEQYF,TGCGCCAGCAGCGGCGGGAGGGCCAACGAGCAGTACTTC
many,TRBV19,TRBJ2-5,-,CASSIPTGFGETQYF,TGTGCCAGTAGTATACCTACAGGGTTCGGAGAGACCCAGTACTTC
many,TRBV28,TRBJ1-1,TRBD1,CASSPTGEINTEAFF,TGTGCCAGCAGTCCCACAGGGGAAATAAACACTGAAGCTTTCTTT
many,TRBV12-3/TRBV12-4,TRBJ2-7,-,CASSPRAFLGQYF,TGTGCCAGCAGTCCGCGTGCCTTTTTAGGGCAGTACTTC
many,TRBV11-2,TRBJ1-1,-,CASSLIRVTEAFF,TGTGCCAGCAGCCTCATCAGGGTTACTGAAGCTTTCTTT
few,TRBV10-1,TRBJ1-5,-,CASSECGDGNQPQHF,TGCGCCAGCAGTGAGTGTGGAGACGGCAATCAGCCCCAGCATTTT
few,TRBV7-8,TRBJ2-5,TRBD2,CASSSTSGGAEPAETQYF,TGTGCCAGCAGCTCGACTAGCGGGGGGGCCGAACCGGCAGAGACCCAGTACTTC
many,TRBV28,TRBJ2-7,-,CASRQKTVRSYEQYF,TGTGCCAGCAGACAGAAGACAGTGCGCTCCTACGAGCAGTACTTC
many,TRBV12-3/TRBV12-4,TRBJ1-1,-,CASSFTGALSLNTEAFF,TGTGCCAGCAGTTTCACGGGGGCGTTGAGCTTAAACACTGAAGCTTTCTTT
many,TRBV7-8,TRBJ2-3,-,CASSLGSLVRTDTQYF,TGTGCCAGCAGTCTTGGGTCCCTCGTTCGCACAGATACGCAGTATTTT
many,TRBV6-1,TRBJ2-7,TRBD1,CASSRGQRYEQYF,TGTGCCAGCAGTAGGGGACAGAGGTACGAGCAGTACTTC
many,TRBV27,TRBJ2-7,-,CASSPSGTWEQYF,TGTGCCAGCAGCCCCTCGGGGACTTGGGAGCAGTACTTC
many,TRBV7-2,TRBJ2-7,-,CASSLHSVYEQYF,TGTGCCAGCAGCTTACACTCAGTCTACGAGCAGTACTTC
many,TRBV28,TRBJ1-1,-,CASTPGGENTEAFF,TGTGCCAGCACCCCGGGGGGCGAGAACACTGAAGCTTTCTTT
once,TRBV12-3/TRBV12-4,TRBJ1-1,-,CASSFQAGGGGDTEAFF,TGTGCCAGCAGTTTCCAGGCAGGAGGTGGGGGGGACACTGAAGCTTTCTTT
few,TRBV6-1,TRBJ2-2,-,CASSEVGANTGELFF,TGTGCCAGCAGTGAAGTAGGGGCCAACACCGGTGAGCTGTTTTTT
-,TRBV28,TRBJ1-2,TRBD1,CAIETGGKGYTF,TGTGCCATCGAGACAGGGGGCAAGGGCTACACCTTC
-,TRBV3-1,TRBJ1-5,TRBD1,CASSQGRGLQPQHF,TGTGCCAGCAGCCAAGGCAGGGGGCTTCAGCCCCAGCATTTT
few,TRBV11-2,TRBJ1-1,TRBD1,CASSSPAGGDTEAFF,TGTGCCAGCAGCTCCCCCGCAGGGGGGGACACTGAAGCTTTCTTT
many,TRBV12-3/TRBV12-4,TRBJ1-1,TRBD1,CASSSWTGGTEAFF,TGTGCCAGCAGTTCGTGGACAGGGGGGACTGAAGCTTTCTTT
many,TRBV12-3/TRBV12-4,TRBJ2-3,-,CASSLGQTDTQYF,TGTGCCAGCAGTTTGGGCCAAACAGATACGCAGTATTTT
many,TRBV2,TRBJ2-2,-,CASKTGMGGELFF,TGTGCCAGCAAAACAGGGATGGGCGGGGAGCTGTTTTTT
many,TRBV19,TRBJ1-2,-,CASSTAMRDYGYTF,TGTGCCAGTAGTACGGCCATGAGGGACTATGGCTACACCTTC
-,TRBV30,TRBJ2-7,TRBD2,CAWSFIGTSGVGEQYF,TGTGCCTGGAGTTTTATTGGGACTAGCGGGGTAGGCGAGCAGTACTTC
many,TRBV20-1,TRBJ1-5,-,CSARGIRSPSNQPQHF,TGCAGTGCTAGAGGCATAAGGTCCCCTAGCAATCAGCCCCAGCATTTT
many,TRBV7-9,TRBJ1-1,TRBD1,CASSLNRGAFF,TGTGCCAGCAGCTTAAACAGGGGGGCTTTCTTT
-,TRBV20-1,TRBJ2-5,TRBD1,CSASPDRGLQETQYF,TGCAGTGCTAGCCCCGACAGGGGGCTTCAAGAGACCCAGTACTTC
few,TRBV18,TRBJ1-1,-,CASSPPGYEAFF,TGTGCCAGCTCACCACCCGGCTATGAAGCTTTCTTT
many,TRBV30,TRBJ1-2,-,CAWSLGRARYGYTF,TGTGCCTGGAGCCTGGGGAGGGCCCGCTATGGCTACACCTTC
-,TRBV4-1,TRBJ2-7,-,CASSRLTRTASYEQYF,TGCGCCAGCAGCCGATTAACAAGGACAGCCTCCTACGAGCAGTACTTC
many,TRBV5-4,TRBJ2-5,-,CASSKTPQETQYF,TGTGCCAGCAGTAAGACCCCACAAGAGACCCAGTACTTC
many,TRBV6-1,TRBJ2-2,-,CASSEAKQRTGELFF,TGTGCCAGCAGTGAAGCGAAACAGCGCACCGGGGAGCTGTTTTTT
many,TRBV27,TRBJ2-5,TRBD1,CASKRQGHIVFQETQYF,TGTGCCAGCAAACGACAGGGGCACATCGTATTCCAAGAGACCCAGTACTTC
many,TRBV7-9,TRBJ2-5,-,CASSLLGRLQETQYF,TGTGCCAGCAGCTTATTGGGCCGGTTACAAGAGACCCAGTACTTC
few,TRBV3-1,TRBJ1-1,-,CASSQDLSVNTEAFF,TGTGCCAGCAGCCAAGATCTCTCGGTGAACACTGAAGCTTTCTTT
-,TRBV7-2,TRBJ2-7,TRBD1,CASSLTGLGYDQYF,TGTGCCAGCAGCTTGACAGGGTTGGGCTACGATCAGTACTTC
-,TRBV29-1,TRBJ1-2,TRBD1,CSVGLQGMLGYTF,TGCAGCGTCGGACTACAGGGGATGCTAGGCTACACCTTC
many,TRBV9,TRBJ2-7,-,CASSAGTHAYEQYF,TGTGCCAGCAGCGCCGGGACACATGCCTACGAGCAGTACTTC
-,TRBV29-1,TRBJ2-7,-,CSALLTGTATSYEQYF,TGCAGCGCTCTTTTAACCGGGACGGCAACTTCCTACGAGCAGTACTTC
many,TRBV6-5,TRBJ2-5,TRBD2,CASRPLASGFRETQYF,TGTGCCAGTCGACCCCTGGCTAGCGGGTTTAGAGAGACCCAGTACTTC
-,TRBV20-1,TRBJ2-2,TRBD2,CSARGTSGRWSGELFF,TGCAGTGCCCGAGGGACTAGCGGGAGATGGAGCGGGGAGCTGTTTTTT
many,TRBV6-2/TRBV6-3,TRBJ2-7,-,CASRVAYEQYF,TGTGCCAGCAGGGTTGCATACGAGCAGTACTTC
many,TRBV18,TRBJ1-1,TRBD1,CASSLDRDGEAFF,TGTGCCAGCTCACTCGACAGGGATGGTGAAGCTTTCTTT
-,TRBV30,TRBJ1-1,-,CAWDRRGGTEAFF,TGTGCCTGGGACCGCAGGGGTGGCACTGAAGCTTTCTTT
-,TRBV15,TRBJ1-5,TRBD1,CATSREPGQGGYSNQPQHF,TGTGCCACCAGCAGAGAACCGGGACAGGGTGGATATAGCAATCAGCCCCAGCATTTT